Sequencing of this T cell receptor (beta chain) was carried out in a study of post-analysis software for immune sequencing data. Study overall: Disease trajectories encompassed relapsing-remitting, secondary progressive and progressive-relapsing multiple sclerosis. Whole-study results and caveats: Elevated frequency relative to controls characterized roughly 5 TRBV segments in patients, TRBV5-6, TRBV5-1 and TRBV20-1 among them. By F measure, strong co-clustering occurred among samples prepared in the same batch. Normalized Chao1 diversity was significantly lower in multiple sclerosis patients than in controls.

The CDR3 is 12 amino acids. Germline CDR1 reads SNHLY; CDR2 reads FYNNEI. V was clipped by 8 bases and J by 5 bases, with 12 bases between them. Each TCR beta cDNA library carried unique molecular identifiers. cDNA molecules numbering about 480,000 came from about 1 to 10 million T cells. A single record per CDR3 protein comes from TCRdb applying MiXCR to the PCR reads. The sample lists 750,000 to 950,000 distinct CDR3 sequences, 53% occurring once. Comments on this clonotype: The antigen remains unidentified.

The specimen was blood. V gene TRBV2 combines with J gene TRBJ1-2; TRBD1 might be the D (5 bases). The TCR sequence derives from a girl aged 10 to 17 with multiple sclerosis. CDR3 DNA: TGTGCCAGCGGTGTGGGGGGGTATGGCTACACCTTC. Its protein is CASGVGGYGYTF.